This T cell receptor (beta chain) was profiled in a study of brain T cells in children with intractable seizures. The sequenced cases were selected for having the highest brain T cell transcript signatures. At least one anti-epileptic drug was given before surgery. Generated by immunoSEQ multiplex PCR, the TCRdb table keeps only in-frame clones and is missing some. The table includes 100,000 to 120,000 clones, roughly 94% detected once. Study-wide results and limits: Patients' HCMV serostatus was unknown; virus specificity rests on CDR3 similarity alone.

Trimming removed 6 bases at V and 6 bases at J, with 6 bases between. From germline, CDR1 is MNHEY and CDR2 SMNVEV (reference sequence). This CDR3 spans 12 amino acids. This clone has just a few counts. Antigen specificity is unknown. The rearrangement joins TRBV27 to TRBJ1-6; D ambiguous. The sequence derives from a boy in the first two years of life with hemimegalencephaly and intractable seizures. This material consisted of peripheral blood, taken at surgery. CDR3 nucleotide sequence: TGTGCCAGCAGCCCCTCTAATTCACCCCTCCACTTT. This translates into CASSPSNSPLHF.